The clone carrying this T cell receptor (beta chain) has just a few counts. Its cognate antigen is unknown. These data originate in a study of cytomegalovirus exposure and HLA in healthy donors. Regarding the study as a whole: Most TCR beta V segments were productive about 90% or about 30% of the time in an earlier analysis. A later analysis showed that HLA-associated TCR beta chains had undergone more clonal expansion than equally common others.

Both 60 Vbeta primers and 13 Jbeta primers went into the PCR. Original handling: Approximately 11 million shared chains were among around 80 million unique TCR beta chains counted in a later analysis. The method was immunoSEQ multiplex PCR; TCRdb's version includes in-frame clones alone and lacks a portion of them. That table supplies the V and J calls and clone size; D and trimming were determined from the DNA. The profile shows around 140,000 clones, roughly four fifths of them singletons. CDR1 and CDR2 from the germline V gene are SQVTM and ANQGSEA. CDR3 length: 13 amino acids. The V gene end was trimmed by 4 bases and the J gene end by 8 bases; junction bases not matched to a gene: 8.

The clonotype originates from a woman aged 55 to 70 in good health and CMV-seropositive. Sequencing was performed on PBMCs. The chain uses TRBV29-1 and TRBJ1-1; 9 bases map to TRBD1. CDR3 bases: TGCAGCGTTGGTTTGGACAGGGGCGGAGAAGCTTTCTTT. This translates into CSVGLDRGGEAFF.